Listed below are T cell receptor beta chains from one sample, sequenced in a study of PD-L1 blockade in urothelial cancer. Libraries were prepared by immunoSEQ multiplex PCR; TCRdb keeps only in-frame clonotypes and omits some of them. The sample includes 40,000 to 55,000 clones, more than 80% of them seen just once. Sample: PBMCs, taken around atezolizumab (anti-PD-L1) treatment. The receptors stem from an older man with urothelial cancer. CDR3s include the opening cysteine and the closing phenylalanine or tryptophan. A D gene is named only where the DNA matches it firmly.

TRBV19 | - | CASSIEGRQKQPQHF
TRBV7-6 | TRBD2 | CASSLAPTSGSEQFF
TRBV4-1 | TRBD1 | CASSPTPSGQGTYEQYF
TRBV7-9 | - | CASSRPPPSGNEQFF
TRBV29-1 | TRBD1 | CSVEGTAYNEQFF
TRBV19 | TRBD1 | CASRKGAQPQHF
TRBV6-1 | - | CASSEGDPVWETQYF
TRBV7-9 | - | CASSFGSGQPQHF
TRBV19 | TRBD2 | CASSIGTSGSFSDTQYF
TRBV19 | TRBD2 | CASSIYGSGSYNEQFF
TRBV7-8 | - | CASSLEQGRISYEQYF
TRBV6-5 | - | CASSYSPTGNTEAFF
TRBV9 | TRBD1 | CASSGKLTGVPTNEQFF
TRBV7-2 | - | CASSLAATYEQYF
TRBV18 | TRBD2 | CASSPRVAGPSNTGELFF
TRBV6-1 | - | CASSEAGGALGEQYF
TRBV6-1 | - | CASSYAGEYQPQHF
TRBV10-2 | - | CATGPLAQVTYEQYF
TRBV30 | TRBD2 | CAWRPRGTSGSNIEQFF
TRBV11-1 | TRBD2 | CASSPRTRHETQYF
TRBV7-2 | TRBD1 | CASSSGQGNLADTQYF
TRBV29-1 | TRBD1 | CSVPDREDQETQYF
TRBV27 | - | CASLSRARQPQHF
TRBV2 | TRBD2 | CASNPRTSGSAWYF